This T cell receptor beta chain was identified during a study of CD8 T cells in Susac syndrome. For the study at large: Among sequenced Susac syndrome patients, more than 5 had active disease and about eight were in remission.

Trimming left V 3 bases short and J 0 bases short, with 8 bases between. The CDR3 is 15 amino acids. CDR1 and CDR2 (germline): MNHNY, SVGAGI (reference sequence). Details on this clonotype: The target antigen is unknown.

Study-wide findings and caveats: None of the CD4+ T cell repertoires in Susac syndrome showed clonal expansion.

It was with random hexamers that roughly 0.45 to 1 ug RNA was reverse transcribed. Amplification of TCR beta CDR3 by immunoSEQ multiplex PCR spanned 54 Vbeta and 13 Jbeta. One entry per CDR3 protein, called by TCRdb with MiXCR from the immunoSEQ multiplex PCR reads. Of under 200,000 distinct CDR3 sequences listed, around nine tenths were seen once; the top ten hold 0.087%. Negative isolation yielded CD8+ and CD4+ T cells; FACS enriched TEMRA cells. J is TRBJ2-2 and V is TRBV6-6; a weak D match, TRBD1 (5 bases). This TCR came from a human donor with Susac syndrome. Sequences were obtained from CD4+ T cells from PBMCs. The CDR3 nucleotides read TGTGCCAGCAGTTATACAGGATCGAACACCGGGGAGCTGTTTTTT. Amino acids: CASSYTGSNTGELFF.